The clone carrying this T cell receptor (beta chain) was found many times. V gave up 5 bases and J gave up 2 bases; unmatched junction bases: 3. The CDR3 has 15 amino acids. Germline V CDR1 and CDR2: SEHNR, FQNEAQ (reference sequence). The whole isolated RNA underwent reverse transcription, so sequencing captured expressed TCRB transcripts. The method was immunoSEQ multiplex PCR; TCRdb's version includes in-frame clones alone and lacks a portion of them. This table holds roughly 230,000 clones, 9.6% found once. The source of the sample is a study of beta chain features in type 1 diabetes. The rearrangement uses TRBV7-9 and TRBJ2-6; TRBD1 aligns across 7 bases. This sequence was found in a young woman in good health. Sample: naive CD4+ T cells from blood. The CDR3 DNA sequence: TGTGCCAGCAGCCGACAGGGTGCTGGGGCCAACGTCCTGACTTTC. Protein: CASSRQGAGANVLTF.